Listed below are T cell receptor beta chains from one sample, sequenced in a study of high-grade serous ovarian cancer treatment subgroups. TCRdb's copy holds only in-frame clones and misses some; the assay was immunoSEQ multiplex PCR. This sample yields about 1,100 clones, of which around two thirds are seen a single time; roughly 8.4% belongs to the top ten. Specimen: tumor tissue. All receptors derive from a human donor with high-grade serous ovarian cancer. Each CDR3 is given with its conserved first and last residue. The D gene is left open where the match is weak. A clone size is listed for some rows: how often the clone was seen (once, few, many), or a class if it is expanded.

D	size	V	J	DNA	CDR3
TRBD1	once	TRBV29-1	TRBJ2-6	TGCAGCGTCCGAGACAGGGCCATCTCTGGGGCCAACGTCCTGACTTTC	CSVRDRAISGANVLTF
-	-	TRBV19	TRBJ2-1	TGTGCCAGTAGTAATTACAATGAGCAGTTCTTC	CASSNYNEQFF
-	-	TRBV11-2	TRBJ2-6	TGTGCCAGCAGCTTACAGGCAGGGTCCCGTTCTGGGGCCAACGTCCTGACTTTC	CASSLQAGSRSGANVLTF
-	-	TRBV19	TRBJ2-2	TGTGCCAGCCAACGGGACGGCTACACCGGGGAGCTGCTTTTT	CASQRDGYTGELLF
-	-	TRBV6-4	TRBJ1-2	TGTGCCAGCATTCTACCGAGGCAGGGTCGGGGCTATGGCTACACCTTC	CASILPRQGRGYGYTF
TRBD1	-	TRBV19	TRBJ2-5	TGTGCCACCAAAGTCGTCGGACAGGGGTGGCAAGAGACCCAGTACTTC	CATKVVGQGWQETQYF
TRBD2	-	TRBV7-2	TRBJ2-1	TGTGCCAGCAGCCGGGGGGGGTTAATGGATGAGCAGTTCTTC	CASSRGGLMDEQFF
-	-	TRBV2	TRBJ1-1	TGTGCCAGCAGTGGCGGTAGGGTCCCTGATGAAGCTTTCTTT	CASSGGRVPDEAFF
-	-	TRBV19	TRBJ1-1	TGTGCCAGCCAACCGAGGGCGGTGAACACTGAAGCTTTCTTT	CASQPRAVNTEAFF
-	once	TRBV2	TRBJ1-6	TGTGCCGCTAGGGGAGAGCTCAGTTCCAATTCACCCCTCCACTTT	CAARGELSSNSPLHF
-	-	TRBV5-1	TRBJ1-2	TGCGCCAGCAGCTTGGACCGTAACTATGGCTACACCTTC	CASSLDRNYGYTF
-	-	TRBV6-6	TRBJ1-2	TGTGCCAGCAGTACCCCGGGAGTACTCTATGGCTACACCTTC	CASSTPGVLYGYTF
-	-	TRBV28	TRBJ2-7	TGTGCCAGCAGTTTCTTTACCTCCTACGAGCAGTACTTC	CASSFFTSYEQYF
-	once	TRBV5-4	TRBJ2-7	TGTGCCAGCAGCCAGGGGCAGTATCTCGAGCAGTACTTC	CASSQGQYLEQYF
TRBD2	-	TRBV7-2	TRBJ2-4	TGTGCCAGCAGCCCGGGACTAGCGAGGACCGCTCAGTACTTC	CASSPGLARTAQYF
-	few	TRBV19	TRBJ2-7	TGTGCCAGCTCGGCAGGGAGGTGGTACGAGCAGTACTTC	CASSAGRWYEQYF
-	-	TRBV29-1	TRBJ2-3	TGCAGCGTCCCCGGTACACCCCCAGATACGCAGTATTTT	CSVPGTPPDTQYF
-	-	TRBV11-3	TRBJ1-2	TGTGCCAGCAGCCTCACGGGCCCCTATGGCTACACCTTC	CASSLTGPYGYTF
TRBD1	few	TRBV6-1	TRBJ1-4	TGTGCCAGCAGTGAAGTGGGGGGACAGGCATCATTTAATGAAAAACTGTTTTTT	CASSEVGGQASFNEKLFF
-	-	TRBV6-1	TRBJ1-5	TGTGCCAGCAAGTTCTGGGCCAATAGCAATCAGCCCCAGCATTTT	CASKFWANSNQPQHF
-	-	TRBV28	TRBJ2-5	TGTGCCAGCATGTTGTCAGTTCAAGAGACCCAGTACTTC	CASMLSVQETQYF
-	-	TRBV11-2	TRBJ2-7	TGTACCAGCAGCTTAGATTGGACAAGCGCCTACGAGCAGTACTTC	CTSSLDWTSAYEQYF
-	-	TRBV10-1	TRBJ1-1	TGCGCCAGCAGTGGACAGTTGAACACTGAAGCTTTCTTT	CASSGQLNTEAFF
-	few	TRBV21-1	TRBJ2-7	TGTGCCCCCCGGGGTGATAGCGGGGATTCCTACGAGCAGTACTTC	CAPRGDSGDSYEQYF
-	large	TRBV6-1	TRBJ2-7	TGTGCCAGCAGTGAACCGGGCCCCTACGAGCAGTACTTC	CASSEPGPYEQYF
TRBD1	-	TRBV5-8	TRBJ2-1	TGTGCCAGCAGCTTGAAGCTGGGAGGACAGGGGTTCTTC	CASSLKLGGQGFF
TRBD1	-	TRBV18	TRBJ1-2	TGTGCCAGCTCGCCAGGACAGGGGCTCGGTGGCTACACCTTC	CASSPGQGLGGYTF
-	once	TRBV18	TRBJ1-5	TGTGCCAGCTCACCCCTCGGGACCGGCCACGCGGGCAATCAGCCCCAGCATTTT	CASSPLGTGHAGNQPQHF
-	-	TRBV23-1	TRBJ1-6	TGCGCCAGCAGTCCCGCAGGAAGGTATGTAAGTAATTCACCCCTCCACTTT	CASSPAGRYVSNSPLHF
TRBD1	-	TRBV11-2	TRBJ2-7	TGTGCCAGCAGTCTCCCGGGACAGGGGCCGTCCTACGAGCAGTACTTC	CASSLPGQGPSYEQYF
-	-	TRBV29-1	TRBJ1-2	TGCAGCGTTGGTTCGGGGGCTACCTATGGCTACACCTTC	CSVGSGATYGYTF
-	few	TRBV6-4	TRBJ1-1	TGTGCCAGCAGTGTAGGGGAAAAAACTGAAGCTTTCTTT	CASSVGEKTEAFF
-	once	TRBV6-6	TRBJ2-2	TGTGCCAGCAGACTAGGGGTCTACACTAACACCGGGGAGCTGTTTTTT	CASRLGVYTNTGELFF
-	-	TRBV5-4	TRBJ2-1	TGTGCCAGCAGCTTGTTCGAGGACCCTTGGGATGAGCAGTTCTTC	CASSLFEDPWDEQFF
TRBD1	few	TRBV7-9	TRBJ2-5	TGTGCCAGCGGGACAGTGTACCAAGAGACCCAGTACTTC	CASGTVYQETQYF
-	few	TRBV20-1	TRBJ1-1	TGCAGTGCCCGGGACACCTTAGAAGCTTTCTTT	CSARDTLEAFF
-	few	TRBV19	TRBJ1-2	TGTGCCAGTAGTATAAACCATGGGAGCTATGGCTACACCTTC	CASSINHGSYGYTF
-	-	TRBV7-9	TRBJ1-2	TGTGCCAGCAGCCCTACAGGGAACGCTAACTATGGCTACACCTTC	CASSPTGNANYGYTF
-	-	TRBV5-1	TRBJ2-3	TGCGCCAGCAGCCCCGGGACTCTCACAGATACGCAGTATTTT	CASSPGTLTDTQYF
-	-	TRBV6-6	TRBJ2-1	TGTGCCAGCACCACCACTGGGGGGACGATTTACAATGAGCAGTTCTTC	CASTTTGGTIYNEQFF
-	-	TRBV28	TRBJ1-1	TGTGCCAGCACCCCTGCCAGTTCGGGCACTGAAGCTTTCTTT	CASTPASSGTEAFF
-	-	TRBV28	TRBJ2-5	TGTGCCAGCAGACAAAATCCATTCCAAGAGACCCAGTACTTC	CASRQNPFQETQYF
-	few	TRBV6-4	TRBJ2-2	TGTGCCAGCAGTGACGGGGGGAACACCGGGGAGCTGTTTTTT	CASSDGGNTGELFF
-	-	TRBV5-8	TRBJ2-6	TGTGCCAGCAGCCGGCGACGGGACTCTGGGGCCAACGTCCTGACTTTC	CASSRRRDSGANVLTF
-	-	TRBV7-3	TRBJ2-7	TGTGCCAGCAGCTTAAGCCAGGGTTCCTACGAGCAGTACTTC	CASSLSQGSYEQYF
TRBD2	-	TRBV6-4	TRBJ2-1	TGTGCCAGCAGTGTTGGCGGGGGGGGCCACAATGAGCAGTTCTTC	CASSVGGGGHNEQFF
-	-	TRBV13	TRBJ1-2	TGTGCCAGCAGCCCTACGGCGGGAAGTGATGGCTACACCTTC	CASSPTAGSDGYTF
-	-	TRBV7-3	TRBJ1-1	TGTGCCAGCAGCCCACAGGGGAACACTGAAGCTTTCTTT	CASSPQGNTEAFF
-	-	TRBV11-2	TRBJ2-3	TGTGCCAGCAGCTTGGGTTGGGATACGCAGTATTTT	CASSLGWDTQYF
TRBD1	few	TRBV7-9	TRBJ2-7	TGTGCCAGCAGCTTGCCGGACAGGCCTTACGAGCAGTACTTC	CASSLPDRPYEQYF
-	-	TRBV10-3	TRBJ2-7	TGTGCCATCAGTGAAGCCGGGGGCAGCTACGAGCAGTACTTC	CAISEAGGSYEQYF
-	-	TRBV6-1	TRBJ1-2	TGTGCCAGCAGTGAAGCCCCGTCCCCAGGGGCCTATGGCTACACCTTC	CASSEAPSPGAYGYTF
TRBD1	few	TRBV5-1	TRBJ2-1	TGCGCCAGCAGCAAGACAGGGGGCAGTAACAATGAGCAGTTCTTC	CASSKTGGSNNEQFF
-	-	TRBV6-4	TRBJ2-2	TGTGCCAGCAGTGATGAGGAGGCCGGGGAGCTGTTTTTT	CASSDEEAGELFF
-	-	TRBV2	TRBJ2-7	TGTGCCAGCAGTGAGGATCTCCGTGTTTACGAGCAGTACTTC	CASSEDLRVYEQYF
-	-	TRBV7-9	TRBJ2-5	TGTGCCAGCAGCTTATTCGCTGGGACCCAGTACTTC	CASSLFAGTQYF
-	-	TRBV28	TRBJ2-3	TGTGCCAGCTCCTTGGTGGGCGGCTACACAGATACGCAGTATTTT	CASSLVGGYTDTQYF
TRBD1	few	TRBV28	TRBJ2-7	TGTGCCAGCAGTCCAAGGGACAGACGGCAGTACTTC	CASSPRDRRQYF
TRBD2	-	TRBV7-9	TRBJ2-1	TGTGCCAGCAGCGCTAGCCTCCCCCGGGGGGGGCACTCCTACAATGAGCAGTTCTTC	CASSASLPRGGHSYNEQFF